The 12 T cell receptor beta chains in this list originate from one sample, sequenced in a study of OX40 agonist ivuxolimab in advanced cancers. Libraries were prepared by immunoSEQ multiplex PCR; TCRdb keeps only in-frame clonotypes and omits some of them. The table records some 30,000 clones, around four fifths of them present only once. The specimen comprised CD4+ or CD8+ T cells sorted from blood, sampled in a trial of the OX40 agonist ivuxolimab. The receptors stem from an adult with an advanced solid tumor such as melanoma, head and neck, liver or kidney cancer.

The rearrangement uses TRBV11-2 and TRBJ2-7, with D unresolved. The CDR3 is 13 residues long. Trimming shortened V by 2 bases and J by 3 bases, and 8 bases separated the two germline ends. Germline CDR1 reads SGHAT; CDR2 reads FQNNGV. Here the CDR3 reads CASSLPGVYEQYF. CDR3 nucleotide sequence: TGTGCCAGCAGCTTACCTGGGGTCTACGAGCAGTACTTC.

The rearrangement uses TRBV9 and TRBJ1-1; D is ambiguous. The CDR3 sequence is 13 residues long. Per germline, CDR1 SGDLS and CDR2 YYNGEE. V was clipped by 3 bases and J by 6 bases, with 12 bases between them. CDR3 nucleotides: TGTGCCAGCAGCGCTTTAGGGAGGGCTGAAGCTTTCTTT. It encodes CASSALGRAEAFF.

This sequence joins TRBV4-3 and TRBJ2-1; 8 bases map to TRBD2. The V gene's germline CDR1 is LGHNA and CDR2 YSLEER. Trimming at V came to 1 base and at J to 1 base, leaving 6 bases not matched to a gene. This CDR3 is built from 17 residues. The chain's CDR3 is CASSQGVLAASYNEQFF. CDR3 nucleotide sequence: TGCGCCAGCAGCCAAGGAGTACTAGCGGCTTCCTACAATGAGCAGTTCTTC.

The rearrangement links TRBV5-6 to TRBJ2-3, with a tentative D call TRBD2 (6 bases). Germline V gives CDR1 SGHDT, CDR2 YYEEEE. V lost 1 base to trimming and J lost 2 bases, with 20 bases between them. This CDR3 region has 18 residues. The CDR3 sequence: CASSLRAGFGVFTDTQYF. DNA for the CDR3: TGTGCCAGCAGCTTGAGGGCGGGGTTTGGGGTCTTCACAGATACGCAGTATTTT.

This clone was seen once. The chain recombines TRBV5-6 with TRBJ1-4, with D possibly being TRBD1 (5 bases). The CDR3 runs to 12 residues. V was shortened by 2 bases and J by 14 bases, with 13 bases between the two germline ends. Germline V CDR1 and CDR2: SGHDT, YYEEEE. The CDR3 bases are TGTGCCAGCAGCTTTGAGGACAATCAGCTGTTTTTT. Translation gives CASSFEDNQLFF.

CDR3 amino acids: CASRGLAGVSNEQFF. As DNA, the CDR3 is TGTGCCAGCAGAGGATTAGCGGGAGTCTCCAATGAGCAGTTCTTC. The chain combines TRBV27 with TRBJ2-1; 9 nucleotides match TRBD2. Losses at the gene ends were 6 bases for V and 6 bases for J; bases not matched to a gene: 9. Germline values: CDR1 MNHEY, CDR2 SMNVEV (reference sequence). The CDR3 consists of 15 residues.

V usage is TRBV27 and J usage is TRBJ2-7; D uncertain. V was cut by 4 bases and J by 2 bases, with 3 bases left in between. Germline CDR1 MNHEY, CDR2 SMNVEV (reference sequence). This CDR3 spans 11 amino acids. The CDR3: CASSSTYEQYF. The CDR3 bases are TGTGCCAGCAGTTCAACCTACGAGCAGTACTTC.

CDR3 sequence reads: CASSQVPGTGSNSPLHF. The CDR3 DNA reads as TGCGCCAGCAGCCAAGTACCCGGGACAGGGTCTAATTCACCCCTCCACTTT. This chain uses TRBV4-1 with TRBJ1-6; 9 positions agree with TRBD1. Trimming took 1 base from V and 6 from J; bases not matched to a gene: 7. CDR1 is MGHRA and CDR2 is YSYEKL in the germline V gene. CDR3 length: 17 residues.

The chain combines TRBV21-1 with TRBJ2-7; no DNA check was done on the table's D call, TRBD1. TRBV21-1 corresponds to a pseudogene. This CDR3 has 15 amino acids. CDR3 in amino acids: CASSHRDREKNEQYF. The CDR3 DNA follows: TGTGCCAGCAGCCACAGGGACAGGGAAAAGAACGAGCAGTACTTC.

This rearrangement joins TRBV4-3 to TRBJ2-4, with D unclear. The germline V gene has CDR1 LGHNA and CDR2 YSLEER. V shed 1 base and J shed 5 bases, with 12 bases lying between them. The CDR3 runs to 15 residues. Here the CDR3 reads CASSQGYSAENIQYF. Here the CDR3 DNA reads TGCGCCAGCAGCCAAGGATACTCCGCCGAAAACATTCAGTACTTC.

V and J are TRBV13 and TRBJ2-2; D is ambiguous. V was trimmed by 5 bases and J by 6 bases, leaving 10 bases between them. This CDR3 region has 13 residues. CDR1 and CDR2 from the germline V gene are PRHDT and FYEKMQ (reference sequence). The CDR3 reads CASSPGGPGELFF. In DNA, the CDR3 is TGTGCCAGCAGCCCAGGTGGGCCCGGGGAGCTGTTTTTT.

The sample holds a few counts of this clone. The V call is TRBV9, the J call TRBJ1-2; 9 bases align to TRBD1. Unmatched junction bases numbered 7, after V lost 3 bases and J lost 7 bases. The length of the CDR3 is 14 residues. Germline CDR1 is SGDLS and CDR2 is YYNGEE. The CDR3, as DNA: TGTGCCAGCAGCGAGGGACAGGGTTTGTCTGGCTACACCTTC. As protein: CASSEGQGLSGYTF.